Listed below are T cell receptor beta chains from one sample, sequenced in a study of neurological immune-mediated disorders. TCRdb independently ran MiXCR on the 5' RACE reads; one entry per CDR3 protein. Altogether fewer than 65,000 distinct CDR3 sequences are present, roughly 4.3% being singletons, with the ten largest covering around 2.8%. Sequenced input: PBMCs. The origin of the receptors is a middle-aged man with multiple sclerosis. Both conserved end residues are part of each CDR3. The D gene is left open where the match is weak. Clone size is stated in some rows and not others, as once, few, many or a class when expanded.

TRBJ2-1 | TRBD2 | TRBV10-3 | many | CAISQAGGQDEQFF | TGTGCCATCAGTCAAGCGGGAGGGCAGGATGAGCAGTTCTTC
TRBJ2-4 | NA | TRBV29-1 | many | CSAGLVAKNIQYF | TGCAGCGCTGGTCTTGTGGCCAAAAACATTCAGTACTTC
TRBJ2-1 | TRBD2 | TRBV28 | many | CASSRGLAGIYNEQFF | TGTGCCAGCAGCCGGGGACTAGCGGGAATCTACAATGAGCAGTTCTTC
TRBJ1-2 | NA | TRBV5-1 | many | CASSGKDSTANYGYTF | TGCGCCAGCAGCGGGAAGGACTCGACAGCTAACTATGGCTACACCTTC
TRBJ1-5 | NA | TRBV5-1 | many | CASSEGTLHNQPQHF | TGCGCCAGCAGCGAAGGGACACTTCACAATCAGCCCCAGCATTTT
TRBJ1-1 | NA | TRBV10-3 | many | CAISGQVDTEAFF | TGTGCCATCAGTGGACAGGTGGACACTGAAGCTTTCTTT
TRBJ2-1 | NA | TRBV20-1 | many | CSARDWGYEQFF | TGCAGTGCTAGAGATTGGGGTTATGAGCAGTTCTTC
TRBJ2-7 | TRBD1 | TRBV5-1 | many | CASSLGPPGTGGREQYF | TGCGCCAGCAGCTTGGGGCCCCCCGGGACAGGGGGAAGGGAGCAGTACTTC
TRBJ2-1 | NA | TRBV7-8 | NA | CASSLWGLPYNEQFF | TGTGCCAGCAGCTTATGGGGTCTTCCCTACAATGAGCAGTTCTTC
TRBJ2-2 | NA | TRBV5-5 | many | CASSFAGSNTGELFF | TGTGCCAGCAGCTTTGCGGGGTCGAACACCGGGGAGCTGTTTTTT
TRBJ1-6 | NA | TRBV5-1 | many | CASSLEGLDSPLNF | TGCGCCAGCAGCTTGGAAGGGCTTGATTCACCCCTCAACTTT
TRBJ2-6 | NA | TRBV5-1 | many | CASSLSISGAGANVLTF | TGCGCCAGCAGCTTGTCAATTTCGGGGGCTGGGGCCAACGTCCTGACTTTC
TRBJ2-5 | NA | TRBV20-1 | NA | CSAPSRETQYF | TGCAGTGCGCCCTCGCGGGAGACCCAGTACTTC
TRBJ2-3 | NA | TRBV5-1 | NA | CASSLVGDSTDTQYF | TGCGCCAGCAGCTTGGTTGGGGACAGCACAGATACGCAGTATTTT
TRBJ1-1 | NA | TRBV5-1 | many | CASSLILGETEAFF | TGCGCCAGCAGCTTGATTCTCGGGGAAACTGAAGCTTTCTTT
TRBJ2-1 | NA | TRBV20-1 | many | CSARAGHNEQFF | TGCAGTGCTAGAGCAGGTCACAATGAGCAGTTCTTC
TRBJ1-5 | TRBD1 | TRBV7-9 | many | CASSNGTVNQPQHF | TGTGCCAGCAGCAACGGGACAGTAAATCAGCCCCAGCATTTT
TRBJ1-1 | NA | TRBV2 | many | CASKRDGTYNTEAFF | TGTGCCAGCAAAAGGGACGGGACCTACAACACTGAAGCTTTCTTT
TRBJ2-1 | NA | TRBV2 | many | CASSGSYNEQFF | TGTGCCAGCAGTGGCAGTTACAATGAGCAGTTCTTC
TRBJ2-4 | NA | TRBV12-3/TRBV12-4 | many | CASSLGQGLNIQYF | TGTGCCAGCAGTTTAGGGCAGGGGTTGAACATTCAGTACTTC
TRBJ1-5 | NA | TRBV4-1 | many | CASSQDALGNQPQHF | TGCGCCAGCAGCCAAGATGCATTAGGGAATCAGCCCCAGCATTTT
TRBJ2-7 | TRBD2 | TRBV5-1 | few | CASSFTSGGPTYEQYF | TGCGCCAGCAGCTTCACTAGCGGGGGGCCAACCTACGAGCAGTACTTC
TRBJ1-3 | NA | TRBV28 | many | CASSLILSGNTIYF | TGTGCCAGCAGCCTAATCCTCTCTGGAAACACCATATATTTT
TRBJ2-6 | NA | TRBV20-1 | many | CSASIHRSGANVLTF | TGCAGTGCTAGTATACATCGCTCTGGGGCCAACGTCCTGACTTTC
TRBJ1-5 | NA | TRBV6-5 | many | CASSYSNGEQPQNF | TGTGCCAGCAGTTACTCGAACGGGGAACAGCCCCAGAATTTT
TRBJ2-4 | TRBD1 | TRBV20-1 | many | CSAGRGQNIQYF | TGCAGTGCCGGCAGGGGGCAAAACATTCAGTACTTC
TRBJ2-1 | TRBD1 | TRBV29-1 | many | CSGSSTGGYNEQFF | TGCAGCGGGTCCTCCACAGGGGGCTACAATGAGCAGTTCTTC
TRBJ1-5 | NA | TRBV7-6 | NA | CASSLRLREPQNF | TGTGCCAGCAGCTTACGCTTAAGGGAGCCCCAGAATTTT
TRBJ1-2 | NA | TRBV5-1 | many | CASSLAVRGYTF | TGCGCCAGCAGCTTGGCCGTACGTGGCTACACCTTC
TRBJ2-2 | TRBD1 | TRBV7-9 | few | CASSHRGENTGELFF | TGTGCCAGCAGCCACAGGGGGGAGAACACCGGGGAGCTGTTTTTT
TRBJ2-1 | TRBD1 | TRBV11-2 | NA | CASSLLTGGDEQFF | TGTGCCAGCAGCTTACTAACAGGGGGCGATGAGCAGTTCTTC
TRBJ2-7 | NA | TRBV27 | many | CASSIRQPAASEQYF | TGTGCCAGCAGTATACGACAGCCCGCGGCCTCCGAGCAGTACTTC
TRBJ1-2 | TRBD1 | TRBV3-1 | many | CASSLAEDRVNGYTF | TGTGCCAGCAGCCTCGCCGAGGACAGGGTTAATGGCTACACCTTC
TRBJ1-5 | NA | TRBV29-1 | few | CSVSRGTNSNQPQNF | TGCAGCGTCAGTCGGGGGACTAATAGCAATCAGCCCCAGAATTTT
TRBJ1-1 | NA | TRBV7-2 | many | CASSSSSTLNTEAFF | TGTGCCAGCAGCTCCTCCTCAACACTGAACACTGAAGCTTTCTTT
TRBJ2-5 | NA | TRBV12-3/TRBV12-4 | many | CASSFGLETQYF | TGTGCCAGCAGTTTCGGGCTGGAGACCCAGTACTTC
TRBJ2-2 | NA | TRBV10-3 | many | CAISRGQTDTGELFF | TGTGCCATCAGTCGTGGACAGACGGACACCGGGGAGCTGTTTTTT
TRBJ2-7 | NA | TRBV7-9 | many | CASSSSGGAYEQYF | TGTGCCAGCAGCTCGTCCGGGGGCGCCTACGAGCAGTACTTC
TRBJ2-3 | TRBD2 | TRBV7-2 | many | CASSISSGGALDTQYF | TGTGCCAGCAGCATTTCTAGCGGGGGGGCATTAGATACGCAGTATTTT
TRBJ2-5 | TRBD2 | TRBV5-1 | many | CASSLGAGTSAGETQYF | TGCGCCAGCAGCTTGGGAGCCGGGACTAGCGCCGGGGAGACCCAGTACTTC
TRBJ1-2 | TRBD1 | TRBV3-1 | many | CASSQVWDRADGYTF | TGTGCCAGCAGCCAAGTGTGGGACAGAGCCGATGGCTACACCTTC
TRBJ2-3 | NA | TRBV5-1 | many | CASSLAGFPDTQYF | TGCGCCAGCAGCTTGGCGGGGTTCCCAGATACGCAGTATTTT
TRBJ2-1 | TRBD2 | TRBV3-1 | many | CASSQERLAVSYNEQFF | TGTGCCAGCAGCCAAGAACGGCTAGCGGTCTCCTACAATGAGCAGTTCTTC
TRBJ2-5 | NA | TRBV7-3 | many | CASSPGGPHETQYF | TGTGCCAGCAGCCCCGGGGGACCCCACGAGACCCAGTACTTC
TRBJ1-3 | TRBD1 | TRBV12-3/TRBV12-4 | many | CASSRQGGNTIYF | TGTGCCAGCAGTAGACAGGGTGGAAACACCATATATTTT
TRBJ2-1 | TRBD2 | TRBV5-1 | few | CTSTRLAGATYNEQFF | TGCACCAGCACCAGACTAGCGGGCGCCACCTACAATGAGCAGTTCTTC
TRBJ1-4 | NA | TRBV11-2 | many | CASSSYRDGTNEKLFF | TGTGCCAGCAGCTCATACCGGGACGGCACTAATGAAAAACTGTTTTTT
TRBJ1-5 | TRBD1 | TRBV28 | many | CASSTGVSNQPQHF | TGTGCCAGCAGTACAGGGGTTAGCAATCAGCCCCAGCATTTT
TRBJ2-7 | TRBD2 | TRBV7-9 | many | CASSPLVLAGDYEQYF | TGTGCCAGCAGCCCCCTGGTACTAGCGGGGGACTACGAGCAGTACTTC
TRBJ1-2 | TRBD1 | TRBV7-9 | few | CASSLDTDRADGYTF | TGTGCCAGCAGCTTAGATACTGACAGGGCGGACGGCTACACCTTC
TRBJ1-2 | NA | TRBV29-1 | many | CSVWASEGYGYTF | TGCAGCGTTTGGGCATCAGAAGGTTATGGCTACACCTTC